Detailed here is one T cell receptor beta chain. There are 12 residues in the CDR3. Germline CDR1 reads MDHEN; CDR2 reads SYDVKM. Trimming took 8 bases from V and 8 from J, leaving 13 bases between them. Authors' data handling: Amplification with reference gene primers provided the estimates of nucleated cell counts. TCRdb keeps only in-frame clones here, not all; method: immunoSEQ multiplex PCR. That table is the source of V, J and clone size, and D and trimming were worked out from the DNA. Among 200,000 to 250,000 clones listed, around 85% were seen once. This record comes from a study of blood T cell repertoires in COVID-19. Study as a whole: Spain, Italy and the United States supplied samples that represented acute and convalescent COVID-19. PBMCs, B-cell-depleted T cells, or T cells were the source of the cDNA or gDNA that made up the material.

This chain links TRBV28 with TRBJ2-1; D remains unclear. Sequenced input: peripheral blood. The receptor was isolated from a woman aged 55-70 years with active or convalescent COVID-19. This chain's CDR3 is CASHDSNHEQFF. CDR3 in DNA: TGTGCCAGCCACGACTCGAACCATGAGCAGTTCTTC.